These 28 T cell receptor beta chains were all obtained from the same sample, sequenced in a study of T cell changes during pregnancy in multiple sclerosis. Assay used: immunoSEQ multiplex PCR; TCRdb lists only in-frame clones, some missing. The top ten hold more than 3% of the sample, which has tens of thousands of clones, 93% seen once. The sequencing used CD8+ T cells from peripheral blood mononuclear cells, collected in the second trimester of pregnancy. The receptors were sampled from a female donor with multiple sclerosis, enrolled in a pregnancy study.

The chain has TRBV28 and TRBJ2-5, with D maybe TRBD1 (5 bases). Trimming cost V 7 bases and J 1 base, with 13 bases left between them. The germline V gene encodes CDR1 MDHEN and CDR2 SYDVKM. This CDR3 comprises 14 residues. The CDR3 spells CASNDPGSQETQYF. The DNA for the CDR3 is TGTGCCAGCAACGACCCAGGGTCCCAAGAGACCCAGTACTTC.

This clone has just one count. CDR3 bases: TGTGCCAGCAGCCCCTTCGGGGTATGGCAAGAGACCCAGTACTTC. As protein: CASSPFGVWQETQYF. The chain links TRBV9 to TRBJ2-5; tentative D call: TRBD2 (5 bases). The CDR3 length is 15 residues. Germline assignment: CDR1 SGDLS and CDR2 YYNGEE. Trimming cost V 4 bases and J 2 bases, with 15 bases left between them.

The chain has TRBV18 and TRBJ2-1; the D is unclear. Trimming pared 0 bases from V and 5 bases from J, leaving 17 bases between. CDR3 size: 17 residues. Per germline, CDR1 KGHSH and CDR2 LQKENI. CDR3 amino acids: CASSPPVLIRNHNEQFF. The CDR3 region has the DNA TGTGCCAGCTCACCACCGGTGTTGATCAGGAACCACAATGAGCAGTTCTTC. The full variable domain, with the rest looked up from reference TRBV18 and TRBJ2-1, is NAGVMQNPRHLVRRRGQEARLRCSPMKGHSHVYWYRQLPEEGLKFMVYLQKENIIDESGMPKERFSAEFPKEGPSILRIQQVVRGDSAAYFCASSPPVLIRNHNEQFFGPGTRLTVL.

The chain joins TRBV19 to TRBJ1-4; a weak D match, TRBD1 (5 bases). Trimming stripped 5 bases from V and 0 bases from J, with 10 bases between. The V gene's germline CDR1 is LNHDA and CDR2 SQIVND (reference sequence). The CDR3 extends over 15 amino acids. The DNA of the CDR3 is TGTGCCAGTAGTCAAGACAGAGCAACTAATGAAAAACTGTTTTTT. Translation gives CASSQDRATNEKLFF.

The chain is built from TRBV27 and TRBJ2-2, with 7 bases matching TRBD2. This CDR3 comprises 14 residues. V gave up 4 bases and J gave up 4 bases; unmatched junction bases: 3. Germline CDR1 and CDR2: MNHEY and SMNVEV (reference sequence). CDR3 nucleotides: TGTGCCAGCAGTTGGGGGGAGGGCACCGGGGAGCTGTTTTTT. The encoded protein is CASSWGEGTGELFF.

V and J are TRBV11-2 and TRBJ2-2; TRBD1 matches at 8 bases. The CDR3 is made up of 16 amino acids. J lost 2 bases, V lost 5 bases, and 7 bases had no gene match. CDR1 and CDR2 (germline): SGHAT, FQNNGV. CDR3 sequence reads: CASSLWTGSNTGELFF. The CDR3, as DNA: TGTGCCAGCAGCCTCTGGACAGGGTCCAACACCGGGGAGCTGTTTTTT.

The chain joins TRBV21-1 to TRBJ2-5; the table assigns TRBD2, which was not confirmed against the DNA. TRBV21-1 is annotated as a pseudogene. CDR3 length: 17 amino acids. In nucleotides, the CDR3 is TGTGCCAGCAGCCTGGGGGGGGCAGGTCGGACCGAAGAGACCCAGTACTTC. Translation gives CASSLGGAGRTEETQYF.

The CDR3 DNA follows: TGCGCCAGCAGCTTGGCGGGATCTCACAATGAGCAGTTCTTC. Amino acid sequence: CASSLAGSHNEQFF. The chain recombines TRBV5-1 with TRBJ2-1, with D perhaps matching TRBD2 (5 bases). Germline loops: CDR1 SGHRS, CDR2 YFSETQ. This CDR3 has 14 amino acids. The ends were cut back, 0 bases at V and 5 bases at J, with 9 bases in the middle.

The V and J genes are TRBV19 and TRBJ1-3; no definite D call. The CDR3 runs to 12 residues. CDR1 LNHDA and CDR2 SQIVND come from the germline V gene (reference sequence). V lost 4 bases to trimming and J lost 10 bases, with 11 bases between them. Here the CDR3 DNA reads TGTGCCAGTAGTACCGATGGCGGGACCATATATTTT. Translation gives CASSTDGGTIYF.

The V and J genes are TRBV14 and TRBJ2-7; possibly TRBD1 for D (6 bases). Germline loops: CDR1 SGHDN, CDR2 FVKESK. The CDR3 length is 15 residues. V was pared by 4 bases and J by 3 bases, with 16 bases between. The CDR3 region has the DNA TGTGCCAGCAGCCCACGGGACACACGTTACTACGAGCAGTACTTC. As protein: CASSPRDTRYYEQYF.

This sequence joins TRBV27 and TRBJ2-7; 9 bases are shared with TRBD1. This CDR3 is built from 15 residues. Germline V lookup: CDR1 MNHEY, CDR2 SMNVEV (reference sequence). The trim removed 6 bases at V and 1 base at J, leaving 7 bases unmatched. The CDR3 sequence is CASRIDRGYSYEQYF. DNA of the CDR3: TGTGCCAGCAGAATTGACAGGGGGTATTCCTACGAGCAGTACTTC.

This chain uses TRBV5-5 with TRBJ2-2; 12 bases fit TRBD2. Germline lookup yields CDR1 SGHKS and CDR2 YYEKEE (reference sequence). The length of the CDR3 is 16 residues. The V segment lost 4 bases and the J segment 8 bases; nucleotides outside the gene matches: 9. The CDR3 loop is CASSIHPSGGAGELFF. In nucleotides, the CDR3 is TGTGCCAGCAGCATCCACCCTAGCGGGGGGGCAGGGGAGCTGTTTTTT.

This chain uses TRBV14 with TRBJ2-7; no clear D. The CDR3 contains 16 residues. V shed 0 bases and J shed 4 bases, with 16 bases lying between them. Germline lookup yields CDR1 SGHDN and CDR2 FVKESK. The CDR3 DNA reads as TGTGCCAGCAGCCAAGATAGGCCCCGGAGCCTTTACGAGCAGTACTTC. It specifies CASSQDRPRSLYEQYF.

The gene calls are TRBV6-5 and TRBJ1-1; D gene ambiguous. Germline CDR1 MNHEY, CDR2 SVGAGI. There are 13 residues in the CDR3. V was trimmed by 0 bases and J by 7 bases, leaving 9 bases between them. The CDR3 DNA is TGTGCCAGCAGTTACTCTAACAGTTATGAAGCTTTCTTT. Translation gives CASSYSNSYEAFF.

The chain links TRBV9 to TRBJ2-7; 7 positions agree with TRBD2. The CDR3 consists of 15 residues. V lost 3 bases to trimming and J lost 5 bases; unmatched junction nucleotides: 11. Germline V lookup: CDR1 SGDLS, CDR2 YYNGEE. The CDR3: CASSAAEGGSDEQYF. The CDR3 coding sequence is TGTGCCAGCAGCGCCGCCGAGGGCGGGAGTGACGAGCAGTACTTC.

The V and J genes are TRBV6-5 and TRBJ1-3; D unresolved. V lost 6 bases, J lost 0 bases, and 9 bases lay in between. Germline-derived CDR1 and CDR2 are MNHEY and SVGAGI. The CDR3 covers 14 residues. The CDR3 here is CASRAPNSGNTIYF. For the CDR3, the DNA is TGTGCCAGCAGGGCCCCGAACTCTGGAAACACCATATATTTT.

The chain recombines TRBV6-6 with TRBJ2-5; the D gene is possibly TRBD1 (6 bases). V lost 6 bases and J 5 bases, leaving 19 bases between the germline ends. Germline values: CDR1 MNHNY, CDR2 SVGAGI (reference sequence). This CDR3 has 15 residues. This CDR3 is CASSLGWGPGETQYF. The CDR3 bases are TGTGCCAGCAGCCTAGGGTGGGGGCCGGGGGAGACCCAGTACTTC.

This chain uses TRBV7-3 with TRBJ2-7; D possibly corresponds to TRBD2 (6 bases). The CDR3 length is 14 residues. Germline V lookup: CDR1 SGHTA, CDR2 FQGTGA. With 2 bases removed from V and 4 bases from J, the gap between germline ends came to 12 bases. CDR3 sequence (DNA): TGTGCCAGCAGCTTATCGGCGGGGACGTACGAGCAGTACTTC. Translation: CASSLSAGTYEQYF.

This CDR3 reads CASSSGSEGTYEQYF. The CDR3 bases are TGTGCCAGCAGTTCGGGGAGTGAGGGGACTTACGAGCAGTACTTC. The chain has TRBV27 and TRBJ2-7, with a weak D call TRBD2 (6 bases). Germline V gene data show CDR1 as MNHEY and CDR2 as SMNVEV (reference sequence). The V end lost 4 bases, the J end lost 4 bases, and 17 bases lay between the germline ends. The CDR3 is 15 residues long.

This clone is a singleton in its sample. The gene calls are TRBV7-2 and TRBJ2-1; possibly TRBD1 for D (5 bases). Between the trimmed V and J ends, which lost 6 bases and 0 bases, there was a span of 12 bases. CDR3 length equals 15 residues. Germline values: CDR1 SGHTA, CDR2 FQGNSA. For the CDR3, the DNA is TGTGCCAGCAGTCAGGGATTTAGCTCCTACAATGAGCAGTTCTTC. Translating it yields CASSQGFSSYNEQFF.

The rearrangement uses TRBV7-9 and TRBJ2-2; possibly TRBD2 for D (5 bases). Trimming stripped 4 bases from V and 5 bases from J, with 14 bases between. This CDR3 has 15 residues. CDR1 SEHNR and CDR2 FQNEAQ come from the germline V gene (reference sequence). In DNA, the CDR3 is TGTGCCAGCAGCTCGGACTCCCGGTGGACCGGGGAGCTGTTTTTT. Amino acids: CASSSDSRWTGELFF.

The gene calls are TRBV5-8 and TRBJ2-1; D possibly corresponds to TRBD2 (6 bases). CDR3 length: 13 residues. V was cut by 0 bases and J by 11 bases, with 12 bases left in between. Germline values: CDR1 SGHTS, CDR2 YDEGEE. The CDR3 loop reads CASSLGGGWKQFF. The CDR3 nucleotides read TGTGCCAGCAGCTTGGGAGGAGGGTGGAAGCAGTTCTTC.

The V gene is TRBV20-1, the J gene TRBJ2-7; 11 bases agree with TRBD2. The V segment lost 8 bases and the J segment 6 bases; nucleotides outside the gene matches: 3. Per germline, CDR1 DFQATT and CDR2 SNEGSKA (reference sequence). The CDR3 runs to 11 residues. CDR3 sequence reads: CSPGLAGEQYF. Written as DNA, the CDR3 is TGCAGTCCTGGACTAGCGGGCGAGCAGTACTTC.

The V and J genes are TRBV10-1 and TRBJ2-3, with TRBD2 matching 9 bases. CDR1 WNHNN and CDR2 SYGVQD come from the germline V gene (reference sequence). The CDR3 has 15 amino acids. V gave up 3 bases and J gave up 0 bases; unmatched junction bases: 1. The chain's CDR3 is CASSELAGSTDTQYF. The CDR3 DNA reads as TGCGCCAGCAGTGAACTAGCGGGCAGCACAGATACGCAGTATTTT.

This rearrangement joins TRBV27 to TRBJ2-2; 10 nucleotides align to TRBD2. Germline V gene data show CDR1 as MNHEY and CDR2 as SMNVEV (reference sequence). Trimming cost V 6 bases and J 5 bases; bases outside gene matches: 6. The CDR3 has 15 amino acids. For the CDR3, the DNA is TGTGCCAGCAGACGACTAGCGGGCCTTACCGGGGAGCTGTTTTTT. This encodes CASRRLAGLTGELFF.

This clone appeared a single time. This rearrangement joins TRBV5-4 to TRBJ2-7; 8 nucleotides align to TRBD2. The germline V gene encodes CDR1 SGHNT and CDR2 YYREEE (reference sequence). The junction had 7 bases not matched to a gene; V was cut back by 4 bases and J by 1 base. CDR3 length: 15 amino acids. The CDR3 reads CASSPGLADSYEQYF. The CDR3 nucleotides read TGTGCCAGCAGCCCTGGACTAGCAGATTCCTACGAGCAGTACTTC.

In nucleotides, the CDR3 is TGTGCCAGCAGTACCGGAGAGGCTAACTATGGCTACACCTTC. Its protein product is CASSTGEANYGYTF. The chain carries TRBV27 and TRBJ1-2; D unresolved. The V end lost 5 bases, the J end lost 0 bases, and 10 bases lay between the germline ends. Germline CDR1 and CDR2: MNHEY and SMNVEV (reference sequence). The CDR3 sequence is 14 residues long.

The chain is built from TRBV4-1 and TRBJ1-1, with 7 nucleotides matching TRBD1. V was pared by 0 bases and J by 6 bases, with 7 bases of the junction left unmatched. Germline CDR1 is MGHRA and CDR2 is YSYEKL. This CDR3 comprises 15 residues. The DNA for the CDR3 is TGCGCCAGCAGCCAAGATAATCCAGGGGGTCCTGAAGCTTTCTTT. Translation gives CASSQDNPGGPEAFF.